The clone carrying this T cell receptor (beta chain) has a handful of counts. Antigen unknown. TCRdb reprocessed the reads with MiXCR, giving one entry per CDR3 protein. Counted here are about 830,000 distinct CDR3 sequences, less than 35% occurring once; the ten biggest clones make up over 10%. This sample is part of a study of T cell repertoires in cytomegalovirus infection. This CDR3 spans 12 amino acids. The V gene lost 4 bases and the J gene lost 8 bases, with 12 bases spanning the gap. The germline gives CDR1 SGDLS, CDR2 YYNGEE. General study points: What dominated the ex vivo response were HLA-C-restricted CMV-specific TCR beta clonotypes.

This clonotype originated in a human donor in good health (CMV status not recorded). Some clones in this sample may be carry-over from other donors' samples. This specimen consisted of cultured CD8+ T cells from PBMCs, obtained from culture after CMV antigen stimulation. The chain recombines TRBV9 with TRBJ1-2; D gene unclear. DNA for the CDR3: TGTGCCAGCAGCTCGTCTTATTGGGGCTACACCTTC. This translates into CASSSSYWGYTF. The variable domain in full, with the rest retrieved from reference TRBV9 and TRBJ1-2, is DSGVTQTPKHLITATGQRVTLRCSPRSGDLSVYWYQQSLDQGLQFLIQYYNGEERAKGNILERFSAQQFPDLHSELNLSSLELGDSALYFCASSSSYWGYTFGSGTRLTVV.